Following are 12 T cell receptor beta chains from one sample sequenced in a study of blood T cell repertoires in COVID-19 (dated by TCRdb to between 2020 and 2021). Library construction relied on the immunoSEQ multiplex PCR assay. TCRdb retrieved this table from immuneACCESS and kept in-frame rearrangements only. Not all clones are present; in checked studies, unresolved V genes account for under half, and no reason is known for the remainder. The sample table shows around 150,000 clones, and 87% are seen once. The ten most abundant clones make up 3.5% to 5% of the sample. The specimen sequenced was peripheral blood. Receptors were obtained from a woman aged 55-69 years with active or convalescent COVID-19.

The chain has TRBV27 and TRBJ1-2; possible D gene TRBD1, 5 bases. The CDR3 covers 15 residues. Germline V CDR1 and CDR2: MNHEY, SMNVEV (reference sequence). V was clipped by 6 bases and J by 4 bases, with 18 bases between them. The CDR3 sequence is CASRQSVGAGYGYTF. CDR3 DNA sequence: TGTGCCAGCAGGCAGAGTGTAGGGGCTGGCTATGGCTACACCTTC.

J is TRBJ2-3 and V is TRBV9, with D possibly being TRBD2 (6 bases). CDR1 is SGDLS, CDR2 YYNGEE, per germline. V lost 2 bases and J lost 0, with 10 bases in between. The CDR3 covers 15 residues. CDR3 loop: CASSVGRGSTDTQYF. In DNA, the CDR3 is TGTGCCAGCAGCGTGGGGCGGGGTAGCACAGATACGCAGTATTTT.

The chain uses TRBV5-1 and TRBJ1-4, with 11 positions matching TRBD1. The CDR3 consists of 16 residues. Germline V gene data show CDR1 as SGHRS and CDR2 as YFSETQ. V lost 1 base and J lost 8; bases outside the gene matches: 7. CDR3 region: CASSLNGQGAGEKLFF. The CDR3 region has the DNA TGCGCCAGCAGCTTGAACGGACAGGGGGCAGGGGAAAAACTGTTTTTT.

The V call is TRBV5-1, the J call TRBJ1-1; unclear D gene. Germline CDR1 SGHRS, CDR2 YFSETQ. The V and J ends lost 0 bases and 5 bases respectively, with 8 bases between them. The CDR3 loop spans 13 amino acids. CDR3 coding DNA: TGCGCCAGCAGCTTGGCCGGTCTAACTGAAGCTTTCTTT. As protein: CASSLAGLTEAFF.

The rearrangement joins TRBV6-5 to TRBJ1-2; D unresolved. This CDR3 spans 14 amino acids. Per the germline V gene, CDR1 is MNHEY and CDR2 is SVGAGI. V lost 7 bases, J lost 4 bases, and 16 bases lay in between. The CDR3 DNA sequence: TGTGCCAGCACTCGCCGAGAGGGTCCCTATGGCTACACCTTC. The encoded protein is CASTRREGPYGYTF.

This rearrangement joins TRBV27 to TRBJ1-6; 7 bases are shared with TRBD1. CDR3 size: 15 residues. The ends lost 7 bases at V and 2 bases at J; junction bases unmatched: 5. The germline gives CDR1 MNHEY, CDR2 SMNVEV (reference sequence). The CDR3 DNA reads TGTGCCAGCACCGACAGGGACACCTATAATTCACCCCTCCACTTT. It yields the protein CASTDRDTYNSPLHF.

This rearrangement joins TRBV6-5 to TRBJ1-1; 11 nucleotides align to TRBD1. The CDR3 has 15 amino acids. With V trimmed by 5 bases and J by 4 bases, 6 bases remained unmatched. CDR1 and CDR2 from the germline V gene are MNHEY and SVGAGI. This chain's CDR3 is CASSPLGTGGTEAFF. The CDR3 DNA reads TGTGCCAGCAGTCCACTAGGGACAGGGGGCACTGAAGCTTTCTTT.

V usage is TRBV6-5 and J usage is TRBJ1-3, with D tentatively TRBD1 (6 bases). Germline V lookup: CDR1 MNHEY, CDR2 SVGAGI. This CDR3 region has 15 residues. V lost 0 bases and J 4 bases, leaving 10 bases between the germline ends. The CDR3 sequence: CASSYSAGEGNTIYF. CDR3 DNA: TGTGCCAGCAGTTACTCGGCAGGGGAAGGAAACACCATATATTTT.

Here the CDR3 reads CASSPGQGAYSPLHF. CDR3 bases: TGTGCCAGTAGTCCCGGACAGGGGGCTTATTCACCCCTCCACTTT. V is TRBV19 and J is TRBJ1-6; 11 bases map to TRBD1. The CDR3 totals 15 residues. Germline loops: CDR1 LNHDA, CDR2 SQIVND (reference sequence). V lost 5 bases to trimming and J lost 8 bases; unmatched junction nucleotides: 5.

This clone was seen only once. The chain couples TRBV5-1 to TRBJ1-4; tentative D call: TRBD1 (6 bases). Germline CDR1 SGHRS, CDR2 YFSETQ. The CDR3 spans 16 residues. Trimming left V 0 bases short and J 8 bases short, with 17 bases between. CDR3 coding DNA: TGCGCCAGCAGCTTGGCCGGGGCAGGGGAAGAAGAAAAACTGTTTTTT. This encodes CASSLAGAGEEEKLFF.

CDR3 amino acids: CASSPQRTDTQYF. CDR3 bases: TGTGCCAGCAGCCCACAGAGAACAGATACGCAGTATTTT. The rearrangement links TRBV6-5 to TRBJ2-3; D ambiguous. This CDR3 contains 13 residues. The V end lost 6 bases, the J end lost 3 bases, and 10 bases lay between the germline ends. CDR1 is MNHEY, CDR2 SVGAGI, per germline.

This sequence joins TRBV11-2 and TRBJ1-5, with D possibly TRBD1 on 5 matching bases. This CDR3 has 16 residues. Trimming took off 3 bases at V and 8 bases at J, with 20 bases between the two ends. CDR1 and CDR2 from the germline V gene are SGHAT and FQNNGV. The chain's CDR3 is CASSFGGSWVGEPQHF. The CDR3 DNA sequence: TGTGCCAGCAGCTTTGGGGGGTCCTGGGTCGGGGAGCCCCAGCATTTT.